The sequence of this TCR beta chain was determined in a study of T cell responses to AZD1222 COVID-19 vaccine. Study-wide results and caveats: Clonal diversity may have been underestimated in mostly white British donors. Without day 14 samples, only post-peak T cell repertoires were studied. When two AZD1222 doses had been given, Spike-specific TCR breadth and depth rose.

Worth noting for this clone: The antigen is not known.

The CDR3 is made up of 17 amino acids. The V gene end was trimmed by 0 bases and the J gene end by 0 bases; junction bases not matched to a gene: 0. The germline gives CDR1 MRHNA, CDR2 SNTAGT. TCRdb keeps only in-frame clones here, not all; method: immunoSEQ multiplex PCR. The table includes approximately 110,000 clones, around 89% detected once. Sequenced material: peripheral blood, taken on day 0 of AZD1222 vaccination. V is TRBV6-4 and J is TRBJ2-2; 11 bases align to TRBD2. The TCR was taken from an adult in good health. Here the CDR3 DNA reads TGTGCCAGCAGTGACTCTAGCGGGGGGGCGAACACCGGGGAGCTGTTTTTT. Translating it yields CASSDSSGGANTGELFF.